This TCR beta chain was recorded in a study of identical twins. This clonotype was counted a few times. Antigen: not known. After template switching added a universal primer site, the resulting cDNA carried unique molecular identifiers. TCRdb itself ran the 5' RACE reads through MiXCR, one entry per CDR3 protein. The sample has 450,000 or so distinct CDR3 sequences; 14% are singletons. Whole-study results and caveats: Not following the same donors, the study drew its conclusions from cross-sectional statistical analysis.

Trimming took 2 bases from V and 2 from J, leaving 9 bases between them. Germline V lookup: CDR1 MDHEN, CDR2 SYDVKM. The CDR3 has 14 residues. A further study also used this sample, focusing on yellow fever vaccine responses in identical twins.

V usage is TRBV28 and J usage is TRBJ2-5; no clear D. The sequencing sample was made of CD4+ T cells sorted from blood. This receptor was taken from a woman younger than 30 in good health. CDR3 sequence: CASSLPTVQETQYF. CDR3 sequence (DNA): TGTGCCAGCAGTTTACCCACAGTACAAGAGACCCAGTACTTC.